This TCR beta chain is drawn from a study of T cell repertoires in ileal Crohn's disease. CDR1 is KGHSH and CDR2 is LQKENI in the germline V gene. Trimming took off 4 bases at V and 5 bases at J, with 18 bases between the two ends. The CDR3 has 15 residues. The protocol was immunoSEQ multiplex PCR, while the TCRdb copy is restricted to in-frame clones and leaves out a portion. The sample contains around 5,800 clones, roughly 87% of which appear only once. This receptor was taken from an adult with Crohn's disease. The chain has TRBV18 and TRBJ2-7; a possible D gene is TRBD2 (6 bases). The sequencing sample was made of ileal tissue. The CDR3 here is CASSQRVPREDEQYF. The CDR3 DNA follows: TGTGCCAGCTCACAAAGGGTCCCGAGGGAGGACGAGCAGTACTTC.